The T cell receptor (beta chain) under discussion was sequenced for a study of cytomegalovirus exposure and HLA in healthy donors (dated by TCRdb to 2017 to 2019). For context, the study as a whole: According to an earlier analysis of a few hundred of the donors, about 179 million T cells yielded 90 million to 140 million unique TCR beta sequences and about 300 Gb of sequence data. Roughly 310 gigabases of sequencing data and approximately 93 million unique TCR sequences were included in an early release covering several hundred HLA-typed donors. Among the approximately 430 genotyped donors, approximately 77% belonged to the genetic ancestry cluster associated with self-reported Caucasian donors. The study was designed to test whether signatures of past pathogen exposure could be identified by cataloging public T cell receptors. The study used immunosequencing to profile the T cell repertoires of 600 to 850 subjects and linked those repertoires to cytomegalovirus serostatus. Along with the approximately 650-subject first cohort, a separate validation cohort of over 90 different subjects was used. The study combined high-throughput TCR immunosequencing, statistical association of individual TCRs with disease status, and machine learning to predict cytomegalovirus infection status. To study patterns of TCR occurrence, a later analysis re-analyzed previously published TCR beta repertoires from more than 550 donors and added high-resolution HLA genotyping. Rather than drawing on any new phenotypic data, the later analysis identified candidate immune exposures from TCR beta sequences and the way those sequences occurred across donors. An earlier analysis of around 640 of the donors used high-throughput TCR beta sequencing to judge whether each TCR beta V gene segment behaved as functional or pseudogenic. Alongside the repertoire data, information on donor age, sex, ethnicity and CMV serostatus was compiled. A later genetic analysis used genome-wide SNP genotypes for about 60% of the roughly 700 donors, treating that subset as a discovery cohort. All discovery cohort repertoires had been generated on a single sequencing platform. HLA typing included class I and class II loci at four-digit resolution. Typing coverage differed by locus: A, B, C, DRB1 and DQB1 were typed in about 620-640 donors, DQA1 in roughly 500, DPA1 in 600 to 610, and DPB1 in approximately 450. A handful of DR-DQ haplotypes were handled as single units for association and clustering because linkage in the cohort was strong. Among 398 genotyped donors of the cohort, an average of about 240,000 unique TCR beta nucleotide sequences was sequenced per donor, of which roughly 18% were non-productive.

The CDR1 and CDR2 encoded by the germline V gene are SGHDN and FVKESK. The CDR3 holds 13 amino acids from the cysteine to the phenylalanine. The only DNA kept is the CDR3, 39 bases in frame from the first base. V is reduced by 0 bases and J by 8 bases, leaving a spacing of 11 bases between them. As to this clone: This clone's antigen is unknown.

Overall study results and their limits: An earlier analysis of approximately 530 of the donors showed that most TCR beta V segments appeared in productive rearrangements either about 87% or about 30% of the time, which broadly matched IMGT annotations. A later genetic analysis associated a missense DCLRE1C variant with V-gene and J-gene trimming of TCR beta chains, and an independent cohort replicated the association. Because HLA typing was unavailable for some donors at each locus, only the typed subset was used in association tests. The 87-base-pair reads could not distinguish some IMGT-functional V segments, including TRBV6-2 and TRBV6-3, so those segments were excluded. It was suggested by the authors that the approach could potentially be generalized to other disease states and immunological phenotypes. Only TCR beta chains were sequenced in this cohort, and the absence of alpha or paired-chain data limited detectable features. A cluster of highly shared sequence variants was judged likely to represent a technical artifact of the sequencing pipeline. A further reported finding was that TCR beta sequences accurately predicted the HLA-A and HLA-B alleles for most subjects in the first cohort. According to a later analysis, TCR association rates differed among HLA loci, with DRB1 alleles showing the most associated TCRs and HLA-C alleles showing the fewest. Linkage disequilibrium might explain the correlated functional status among segregating V segments, but an unknown experimental factor could not be excluded. In the study, roughly 160 TCR beta chains were listed as associated with cytomegalovirus. Compared with equally common non-associated chains, HLA-associated TCR beta chains in a later analysis were more clonally expanded and had lower generation probabilities. Presence/absence analyses assumed roughly uniform sequencing depth across donors, an assumption that may not hold. A later analysis reported that several top co-occurrence clusters appeared linked to parvovirus B19, influenza, CMV and Epstein-Barr virus. When HLA alleles, especially DR and DQ, strongly co-occurred, TCR associations were difficult to assign to individual alleles. At a false discovery rate of 0.05, a later analysis linked about 17,000 TCR beta sequences to specific HLA alleles. In a later analysis, most CMV-associated TCR beta chains were found to appear HLA-restricted, with HLA associations seemingly driven largely by CMV exposure. Most TCR sequences were observed very rarely across donors, whereas some public TCRs were present in many individuals. CMV serostatus was the only immune exposure information available for the cohort. Because counts were too low, about 18 rarely observed V segments, including chromosome 9 orphons, were left out of the earlier analysis of roughly 600 of the donors. A later genetic analysis reported fewer N-insertions in productive TCRs among donors in an Asian-associated ancestry cluster than the roughly 690-donor mean. In vitro tests confirmed that three of the cytomegalovirus-associated TCR beta chains recognize cytomegalovirus antigens. Cytomegalovirus status was reported to be diagnosed by the classifier with high specificity and sensitivity in both the original and validation cohorts.

The library was prepared using the immunoSEQ multiplex PCR assay. A mixture of 60 forward primers for TCR Vbeta segments and 13 reverse primers for TCR Jbeta segments was used in the multiplex PCR. A multiplex PCR assay on genomic DNA amplified the CDR3 region of rearranged TCR beta genes. The amplified TCR beta libraries were sequenced on the Illumina HiSeq System as 87-base-pair reads. Under the source paper's analysis protocol: A later analysis counted about 82 million unique TCR beta chains across the 666 repertoires, and 10 million to 11 million of these chains were shared by at least two donors. A nearest-neighbor algorithm error-corrected the raw reads and collapsed the reads into unique sequences, merging closely related sequences to remove PCR and sequencing errors. To assign V, D and J gene segments, CDR3 sequences were aligned to IMGT reference sequences. Each retained sequence needed at least a six-nucleotide match to both a V gene segment and a J gene segment. A rearrangement counted as productive if the CDR3 had no stop codons and remained in frame with V and J, and every other rearrangement counted as non-productive. CDR3 was defined according to IMGT convention as the region running from the second conserved V-encoded cysteine to the conserved J-encoded phenylalanine. The earlier analysis of about 560 of the donors excluded any sequence lacking an unambiguous match to a single V gene segment. In an earlier analysis of 587 of the donors, a V segment was called functional when productive rearrangements were above 56.7%, and segregating when the standard deviation between donors exceeded 5%. A statistical classification framework was built for diagnosing cytomegalovirus status from the catalog of TCR beta chain sequences. In a later analysis, TCR nucleotide sequences were compared against IMGT/GENE-DB human TR gene sequences so that V and J genes could be assigned. The TCRdist pipeline was used in a later analysis to assign CDR3 sequences and most-parsimonious VDJ recombination scenarios. In a later analysis, every TCR beta chain was defined by the combination of its CDR3 amino acid sequence and its V-gene family, and reads without a unique V-gene family were dropped. As a way to deal with suspected cross-contamination and a sequencing artifact, a later analysis dropped 450 to 700 nucleotide sequences that were highly shared and had low generation probability. In a later analysis, a clonal expansion index was calculated for each public chain from normalized within-repertoire ranks of inferred template counts. In a later analysis, generation probabilities were computed with a VDJ recombination model fitted to out-of-frame rearrangements, and the resulting probabilities were checked against IGoR. In a later analysis, TCR-TCR, TCR-HLA and TCR-CMV co-occurrence was scored with hypergeometric tests, and a repertoire-size bias correction was applied to TCR pairs. A later analysis estimated false discovery rates by permuting HLA or CMV assignments 20 times. In a later analysis, co-occurring TCRs were grouped using DBSCAN, with TCRdist sequence similarity added in when clustering inside HLA-allele-positive subsets. Co-occurrence clustering excluded repertoires with fewer than 30,000 or more than 120,000 public chains, plus five with anomalous nucleotide sharing. TCRdb limited this immuneACCESS table to in-frame rearrangements with V and J called. A share of clones is missing; checked studies link under half to unresolved V genes, and the rest is unexplained. V, J and clone size were drawn from that table, and D and trimming were deduced from the DNA. The sample's clone listing holds about 67,000 clones. The ten largest clones capture roughly 4.8% of the sample.

The cohort comprised more than 550 healthy bone marrow donors. At the time of sampling, every cohort member was nominally healthy, though immune exposures that went unrecorded were likely present. The donor was CMV seropositive and was included in the group of 250 to 350 seropositive cohort members. A peripheral blood sample was provided by each donor, and peripheral blood mononuclear cells were used for TCR beta sequencing. Genomic DNA was extracted from the blood cell samples with the Qiagen DNeasy Blood Extraction Kit. In this chain, TRBV14 is recombined with TRBJ2-7; no D gene call is confident. This receptor was identified in a man aged 25-40 years in good health and CMV-seropositive. Sequenced material: PBMCs. The DNA sequence follows: TGTGCCAGCAGCCAAGAGATTAGCCAGAAGCAGTACTTC. It translates as CASSQEISQKQYF.